This T cell receptor beta chain comes out of a study of identical twins. Findings and limits, study-wide: The abundant beta clonotypes from cord blood had fewer insertions, and memory repertoires had none of this.

CDR3 size: 12 residues. CDR1 and CDR2 (germline): DFQATT, SNEGSKA (reference sequence). The V end was cut by 3 bases, the J end by 7 bases, with 7 bases between. This clonotype was detected a few times. The target antigen is unknown. A universal primer site was added by template switching, and unique molecular identifiers were carried by the cDNA. TCRdb reprocessed the 5' RACE reads via MiXCR and lists one record per CDR3 protein. The sample consists of hundreds of thousands of distinct CDR3 sequences, roughly an eighth of them appearing once. These data were likewise used in another study, on yellow fever vaccine responses in identical twins. That study adds: Vaccine-induced T cell responses in twins were reportedly observed to appear partly convergent, partly personalized.

This sequence originates from a woman aged 18 to 35 in good health. Sequencing used PBMCs. V gene TRBV20-1 combines with J gene TRBJ1-6, with no clear D. The CDR3 DNA sequence: TGCAGTGCTAGTGGCCCGAATTCACCCCTCCACTTT. Protein: CSASGPNSPLHF.